Each of the 21 T cell receptor beta chains below was sequenced from the same sample in a study of technical replicates of blood from several donors. Repertoires were generated with immunoSEQ multiplex PCR, while TCRdb's copy carries only in-frame clones and drops some. The sample carries approximately 45,000 clones, 95% to 97% recorded once. What was sequenced was T cells isolated from PBMCs. The receptor source for this set is a human donor in good health.

This sequence joins TRBV7-2 and TRBJ1-2; D is ambiguous. The ends were cut back, 1 base at V and 3 bases at J, with 6 bases in the middle. The length of the CDR3 is 13 residues. Germline CDR1 and CDR2: SGHTA and FQGNSA. The CDR3 coding sequence is TGTGCCAGCAGCTTAGGGCGGTACTATGGCTACACCTTC. This gives the protein CASSLGRYYGYTF.

This clone was counted once. This CDR3 is also generated by other DNA sequences in the sample. This sequence joins TRBV11-2 and TRBJ1-5; D is ambiguous. Trimming cost V 3 bases and J 4 bases, with 4 bases left between them. Germline-derived CDR1 and CDR2 are SGHAT and FQNNGV. This CDR3 spans 12 amino acids. CDR3 residues: CASSFQNQPQHF. The DNA of the CDR3 is TGTGCCAGCAGCTTCCAAAATCAGCCCCAGCATTTT. The variable domain in full, completed from reference TRBV11-2 and TRBJ1-5, reads EAGVAQSPRYKIIEKRQSVAFWCNPISGHATLYWYQQILGQGPKLLIQFQNNGVVDDSQLPKDRFSAERLKGVDSTLKIQPAKLEDSAVYLCASSFQNQPQHFGDGTRLSIL.

The gene calls are TRBV5-6 and TRBJ1-4; perhaps TRBD1 as D (5 bases). The CDR3 has 14 residues. V was cut by 1 base and J by 5 bases, with 9 bases left in between. From germline, CDR1 is SGHDT and CDR2 YYEEEE. The CDR3 DNA sequence: TGTGCCAGCAGCTTGACAGGCCAAAATGAAAAACTGTTTTTT. Amino acid sequence: CASSLTGQNEKLFF.

This clone has only one observation. The chain has TRBV15 and TRBJ2-6; D is ambiguous. V gave up 0 bases and J gave up 4 bases, with 4 bases separating them. The CDR3 consists of 14 residues. In germline, CDR1 is LNHNV, CDR2 YYDKDF (reference sequence). The CDR3 loop is CATSRDPGANVLTF. The CDR3 DNA reads as TGTGCCACCAGCAGAGATCCGGGGGCCAACGTCCTGACTTTC.

The genes are TRBV18 and TRBJ2-7, with 11 bases matching TRBD2. The CDR3 spans 14 residues. From germline, CDR1 is KGHSH and CDR2 LQKENI. The J segment lost 4 bases and the V segment lost 3 bases, leaving 2 bases of the junction unmatched. In DNA, the CDR3 is TGTGCCAGCTCACCGGGACTAGCGGATTACGAGCAGTACTTC. Its protein is CASSPGLADYEQYF.

This clone showed up just once. The chain employs TRBV9 and TRBJ2-1; no clear D. CDR3 size: 15 residues. The V end was cut by 3 bases, the J end by 5 bases, with 15 bases between. Germline V lookup: CDR1 SGDLS, CDR2 YYNGEE. The CDR3 nucleotides are TGTGCCAGCAGCGGGAGAACGGTCGTAGACAATGAGCAGTTCTTC. Amino acids: CASSGRTVVDNEQFF.

The gene calls are TRBV27 and TRBJ2-1, with D perhaps matching TRBD1 (5 bases). Trimming stripped 6 bases from V and 8 bases from J, with 17 bases between. The CDR3 contains 14 residues. CDR1 and CDR2 from the germline V gene are MNHEY and SMNVEV (reference sequence). CDR3 protein: CASSPGPRGHEQFF. The CDR3 DNA sequence: TGTGCCAGCAGCCCTGGTCCTAGGGGCCATGAGCAGTTCTTC.

This sequence joins TRBV19 and TRBJ2-5; D unclear. The ends were cut back, 5 bases at V and 5 bases at J, with 15 bases in the middle. CDR1 and CDR2 from the germline V gene are LNHDA and SQIVND (reference sequence). The length of the CDR3 is 14 residues. The CDR3 coding sequence is TGTGCCAGTAGTCTACTACCTGGGTTTGAGACCCAGTACTTC. Protein sequence: CASSLLPGFETQYF.

The genes are TRBV9 and TRBJ2-6; TRBD1 is a possible D gene (6 bases). The V gene lost 3 bases and the J gene lost 2 bases, with 6 bases spanning the gap. Germline CDR1 and CDR2: SGDLS and YYNGEE. This CDR3 has 14 amino acids. The CDR3 spells CASSGQAGANVLTF. In DNA, the CDR3 is TGTGCCAGCAGCGGACAGGCTGGGGCCAACGTCCTGACTTTC.

This clone has just a few counts. The chain has TRBV2 and TRBJ2-1, with 7 bases lining up with TRBD2. The germline gives CDR1 SNHLY, CDR2 FYNNEI. V shed 8 bases and J 5 bases; nucleotides not matched to a gene: 18. This CDR3 contains 17 residues. The CDR3 protein is CASDSSWAGVTHNEQFF. CDR3 DNA sequence: TGTGCCAGCGATAGCTCCTGGGCGGGAGTTACCCACAATGAGCAGTTCTTC.

This chain joins TRBV29-1 and TRBJ2-7; 7 positions agree with TRBD2. The CDR3 contains 14 residues. The V gene end was trimmed by 5 bases and the J gene end by 0 bases; junction bases not matched to a gene: 7. CDR1 is SQVTM and CDR2 is ANQGSEA in the germline V gene. The CDR3 sequence: CSVRWREYSYEQYF. For the CDR3, the DNA is TGCAGCGTTCGTTGGCGGGAGTACTCCTACGAGCAGTACTTC.

The genes are TRBV9 and TRBJ2-7; 11 bases are shared with TRBD2. The trim removed 0 bases at V and 6 bases at J, leaving 8 bases unmatched. Germline loops: CDR1 SGDLS, CDR2 YYNGEE. CDR3 length: 16 amino acids. In DNA, the CDR3 is TGTGCCAGCAGCGTAGGAATACTAGCGGGAGCTCGCGAGCAGTACTTC. Protein product: CASSVGILAGAREQYF.

The chain combines TRBV7-9 with TRBJ2-1; D is undetermined. V was shortened by 10 bases and J by 9 bases, with 7 bases between the two germline ends. The CDR3 runs 9 residues. Germline-derived CDR1 and CDR2 are SEHNR and FQNEAQ (reference sequence). CDR3 residues: CATGREQFF. CDR3 coding DNA: TGTGCCACCGGTCGTGAGCAGTTCTTC.

CDR3 sequence: CASSFRGYEQYF. CDR3 in DNA: TGTGCCAGCAGTTTTAGGGGGTACGAGCAGTACTTC. The chain carries TRBV28 and TRBJ2-7, with a possible D match to TRBD1 (6 bases). Germline-derived CDR1 and CDR2 are MDHEN and SYDVKM. V was shortened by 3 bases and J by 4 bases, with 7 bases between the two germline ends. The CDR3 extends over 12 amino acids. Full variable domain (rest looked up from reference TRBV28 and TRBJ2-7): DVKVTQSSRYLVKRTGEKVFLECVQDMDHENMFWYRQDPGLGLRLIYFSYDVKMKEKGDIPEGYSVSREKKERFSLILESASTNQTSMYLCASSFRGYEQYFGPGTRLTVT.

The rearrangement uses TRBV7-3 and TRBJ2-3; 11 bases map to TRBD2. From germline, CDR1 is SGHTA and CDR2 FQGTGA. V lost 2 bases, J lost 5 bases, and 9 bases stayed unmatched. The CDR3 is 17 residues long. In DNA, the CDR3 is TGTGCCAGCAGCTTATTAGGGACTAGCGGTTCGGGAGATACGCAGTATTTT. This sequence encodes CASSLLGTSGSGDTQYF.

The chain is built from TRBV9 and TRBJ1-5; 12 nucleotides agree with TRBD1. This CDR3 is 15 amino acids long. Germline V gives CDR1 SGDLS, CDR2 YYNGEE. After removal of 3 bases from V and 8 bases from J, the junction contained 6 bases not matched to a gene. CDR3 in DNA: TGTGCCAGCAGCGCCGGGACAGGGGGCGGAAAGCCCCAGCATTTT. Encoded protein: CASSAGTGGGKPQHF.

The V gene is TRBV7-9, the J gene TRBJ2-7, with D possibly being TRBD2 (6 bases). V was pared by 7 bases and J by 5 bases, with 18 bases between. This CDR3 comprises 14 residues. Germline values: CDR1 SEHNR, CDR2 FQNEAQ (reference sequence). CDR3 nucleotides: TGTGCCAGCATCTCGCTGGAGGGGATCGACGAGCAGTACTTC. As protein: CASISLEGIDEQYF. The variable domain in full, completed from reference TRBV7-9 and TRBJ2-7, reads DTGVSQNPRHKITKRGQNVTFRCDPISEHNRLYWYRQTLGQGPEFLTYFQNEAQLEKSRLLSDRFSAERPKGSFSTLEIQRTEQGDSAMYLCASISLEGIDEQYFGPGTRLTVT.

The chain has TRBV6-4 and TRBJ1-2; a weak D match, TRBD1 (6 bases). The germline V gene encodes CDR1 MRHNA and CDR2 SNTAGT. V dropped 3 bases and J dropped 8 bases, with 16 bases sitting between them. CDR3 size: 14 residues. The CDR3 sequence: CASSERQAAGGYTF. In DNA form, the CDR3 reads TGTGCCAGCAGTGAGAGACAGGCCGCGGGCGGCTACACCTTC.

The chain couples TRBV27 to TRBJ2-5, with TRBD2 as a possible D gene (6 bases). Trimming cost V 5 bases and J 4 bases, with 17 bases left between them. This CDR3 is built from 15 residues. CDR1 and CDR2 (germline): MNHEY, SMNVEV (reference sequence). The CDR3 loop is CASSPGSGFGETQYF. DNA of the CDR3: TGTGCCAGCAGTCCAGGGAGCGGGTTCGGAGAGACCCAGTACTTC.

CDR3 amino acids: CSVGTSHFEKLFF. The CDR3 coding sequence is TGCAGCGTTGGAACGTCGCACTTCGAAAAACTGTTTTTT. The V gene is TRBV29-1, the J gene TRBJ1-4; D gene ambiguous. Germline CDR1 and CDR2: SQVTM and ANQGSEA. V was clipped by 4 bases and J by 8 bases, with 14 bases between them. The CDR3 is made up of 13 amino acids.

The chain is built from TRBV19 and TRBJ2-7; 8 bases map to TRBD2. In germline, CDR1 is LNHDA, CDR2 SQIVND (reference sequence). This CDR3 is built from 14 residues. V lost 2 bases, J lost 2 bases, and 2 bases stayed unmatched. The DNA of the CDR3 is TGTGCCAGTAGTATAACTAGCGGAGCCTACGAGCAGTACTTC. It encodes CASSITSGAYEQYF. The full variable domain, its missing parts supplied by reference TRBV19 and TRBJ2-7, is DGGITQSPKYLFRKEGQNVTLSCEQNLNHDAMYWYRQDPGQGLRLIYYSQIVNDFQKGDIAEGYSVSREKKESFPLTVTSAQKNPTAFYLCASSITSGAYEQYFGPGTRLTVT.